The rows below give T cell receptor beta chains drawn from one sample of a study of molecular identifiers for immune sequencing clone quantification. TCRdb ran MiXCR on the PCR reads and lists one entry per CDR3 protein. Of 600,000 to 650,000 distinct CDR3 sequences in the sample, less than 20% are singletons; the top ten hold approximately 0.9%. The specimen was naive CD8+ T cells from blood, with Jurkat cell RNA spiked in. The receptors were gathered from a human donor in good health. Some libraries in this study had Jurkat cell RNA spiked in. The CDR3 runs from the conserved cysteine through the conserved F or W. The order of the fields is clone size, V gene, J gene, D gene, CDR3 DNA, CDR3 protein. D genes are given only for firm matches. Clone sizes are given selectively: once, few, many, or a class where the clone is expanded.

many	TRBV7-3	TRBJ1-5	NA	TGTGCCAGCAGCCGGGACCTGGGCGATCAGCCCCAGCATTTT	CASSRDLGDQPQHF
many	TRBV5-1	TRBJ2-5	NA	TGCGCCAGCAGCATCGATTTGTACCAAGAGACCCAGTACTTC	CASSIDLYQETQYF
NA	TRBV6-2/TRBV6-3	TRBJ2-5	TRBD2	TGTGCCAGCAGCTGGGGCGGGAGTGATTTTGAGACCCAGTACTTC	CASSWGGSDFETQYF
many	TRBV14	TRBJ2-6	TRBD2	TGTGCCAGTCCCCCAACTAGCGGGGGGCGGGCTGGGGCCAACGTCCTGACTTTC	CASPPTSGGRAGANVLTF
NA	TRBV7-9	TRBJ2-7	NA	TGTGCCAGCTGCCAGGCCGGGGAGCCCATGGCTACCGGCCCCGAGCAGTACTTC	CASCQAGEPMATGPEQYF
many	TRBV27	TRBJ2-3	NA	TGTGCCAGCAGGGGGGTTCCAGATACGCAGTATTTT	CASRGVPDTQYF
many	TRBV7-3	TRBJ1-1	TRBD1	TGTGCCAGCAGCTTGACAGGGGGCGAGGGCACTGAAGCTTTCTTT	CASSLTGGEGTEAFF
many	TRBV5-8	TRBJ1-5	NA	TGTGCCAGCATATCACCCCAGCATTTT	CASISPQHF
NA	TRBV9	TRBJ2-3	NA	TGTGCCAGCAGCGTAGGCAGGGGAAGGGCCGCAGATACGCAGTATTTT	CASSVGRGRAADTQYF
few	TRBV28	TRBJ2-1	NA	TGTGCCAGCAGTCCAACGGGACGGGACTACAATGAGCAGTTCTTC	CASSPTGRDYNEQFF